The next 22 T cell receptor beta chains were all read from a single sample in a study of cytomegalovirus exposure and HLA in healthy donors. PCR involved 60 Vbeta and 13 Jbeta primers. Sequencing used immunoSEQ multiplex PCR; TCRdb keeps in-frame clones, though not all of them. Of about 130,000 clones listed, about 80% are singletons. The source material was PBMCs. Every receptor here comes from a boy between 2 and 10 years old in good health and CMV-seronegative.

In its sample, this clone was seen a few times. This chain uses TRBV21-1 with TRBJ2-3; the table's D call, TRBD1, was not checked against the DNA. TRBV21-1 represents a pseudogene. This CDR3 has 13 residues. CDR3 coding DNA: TGTGCCAGCAGGGACAGGGCCACAGATACGCAGTATTTT. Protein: CASRDRATDTQYF.

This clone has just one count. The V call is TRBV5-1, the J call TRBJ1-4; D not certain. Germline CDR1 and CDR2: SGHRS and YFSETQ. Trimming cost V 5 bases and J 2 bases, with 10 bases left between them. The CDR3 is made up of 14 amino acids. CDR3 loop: CASRDFGTNEKLFF. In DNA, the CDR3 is TGCGCCAGCAGGGACTTCGGCACTAATGAAAAACTGTTTTTT.

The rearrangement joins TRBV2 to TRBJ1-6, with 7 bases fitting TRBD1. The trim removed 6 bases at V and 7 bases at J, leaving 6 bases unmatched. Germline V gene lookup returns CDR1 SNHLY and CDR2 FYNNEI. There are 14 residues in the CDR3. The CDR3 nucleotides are TGTGCCAGCAGCCTTGACAGGGCAAATTCACCCCTCCACTTT. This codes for CASSLDRANSPLHF.

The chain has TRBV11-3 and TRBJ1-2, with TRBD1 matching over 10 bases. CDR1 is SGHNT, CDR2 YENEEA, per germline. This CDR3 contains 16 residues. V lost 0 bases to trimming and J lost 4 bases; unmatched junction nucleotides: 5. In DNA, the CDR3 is TGTGCCAGCAGCTTAGATAGGACAGGGGGTCCCTATGGCTACACCTTC. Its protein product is CASSLDRTGGPYGYTF.

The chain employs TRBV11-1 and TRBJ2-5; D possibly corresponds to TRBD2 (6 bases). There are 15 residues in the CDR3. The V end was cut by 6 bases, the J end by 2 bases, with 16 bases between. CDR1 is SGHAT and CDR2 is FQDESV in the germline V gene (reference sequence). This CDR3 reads CASSASGREQETQYF. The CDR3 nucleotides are TGTGCCAGCAGTGCCAGCGGGCGTGAGCAAGAGACCCAGTACTTC.

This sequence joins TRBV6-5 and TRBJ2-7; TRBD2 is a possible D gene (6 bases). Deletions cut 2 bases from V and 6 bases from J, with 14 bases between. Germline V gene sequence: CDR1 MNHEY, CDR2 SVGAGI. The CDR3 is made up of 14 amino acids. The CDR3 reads CASSYDTGRREQYF. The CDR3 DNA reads TGTGCCAGCAGTTACGACACGGGGAGGCGCGAGCAGTACTTC.

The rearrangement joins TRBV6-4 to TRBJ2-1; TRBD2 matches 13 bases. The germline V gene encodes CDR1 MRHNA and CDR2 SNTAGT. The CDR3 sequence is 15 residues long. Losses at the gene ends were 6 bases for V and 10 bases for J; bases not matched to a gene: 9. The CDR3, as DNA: TGTGCCAGCAGCAAACTAGCGGGAGGGCCTGAAGAGCAGTTCTTC. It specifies CASSKLAGGPEEQFF.

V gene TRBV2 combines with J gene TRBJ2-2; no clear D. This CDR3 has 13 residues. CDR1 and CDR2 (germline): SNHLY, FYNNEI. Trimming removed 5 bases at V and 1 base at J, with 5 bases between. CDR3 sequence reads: CASSQENTGELFF. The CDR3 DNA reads TGTGCCAGCAGTCAGGAGAACACCGGGGAGCTGTTTTTT.

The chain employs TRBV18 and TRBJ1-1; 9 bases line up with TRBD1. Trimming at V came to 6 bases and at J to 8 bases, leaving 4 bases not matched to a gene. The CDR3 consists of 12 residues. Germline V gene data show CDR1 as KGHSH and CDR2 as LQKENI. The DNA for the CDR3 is TGTGCCAGCTCCCGAGGACAGGGGGAAGCTTTCTTT. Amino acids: CASSRGQGEAFF.

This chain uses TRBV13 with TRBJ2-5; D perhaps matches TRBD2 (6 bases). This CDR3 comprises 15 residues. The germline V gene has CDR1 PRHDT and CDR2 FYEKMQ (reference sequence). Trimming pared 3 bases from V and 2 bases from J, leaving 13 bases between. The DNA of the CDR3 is TGTGCCAGCAGCTTTGGAGGGTCAATTCAAGAGACCCAGTACTTC. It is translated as CASSFGGSIQETQYF.

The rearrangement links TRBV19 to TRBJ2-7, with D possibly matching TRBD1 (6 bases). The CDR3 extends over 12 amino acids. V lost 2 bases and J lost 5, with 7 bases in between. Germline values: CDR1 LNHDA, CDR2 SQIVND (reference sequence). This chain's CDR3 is CASSIQGHEQYF. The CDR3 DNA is TGTGCCAGTAGTATACAGGGGCACGAGCAGTACTTC. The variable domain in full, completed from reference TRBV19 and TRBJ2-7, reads DGGITQSPKYLFRKEGQNVTLSCEQNLNHDAMYWYRQDPGQGLRLIYYSQIVNDFQKGDIAEGYSVSREKKESFPLTVTSAQKNPTAFYLCASSIQGHEQYFGPGTRLTVT.

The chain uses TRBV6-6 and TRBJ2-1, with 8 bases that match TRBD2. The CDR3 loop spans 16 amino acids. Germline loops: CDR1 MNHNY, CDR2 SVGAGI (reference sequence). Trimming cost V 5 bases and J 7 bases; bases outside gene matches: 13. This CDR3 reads CASSGPGGVVGNEQFF. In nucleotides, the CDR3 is TGTGCCAGCAGTGGCCCGGGGGGGGTCGTGGGGAATGAGCAGTTCTTC.

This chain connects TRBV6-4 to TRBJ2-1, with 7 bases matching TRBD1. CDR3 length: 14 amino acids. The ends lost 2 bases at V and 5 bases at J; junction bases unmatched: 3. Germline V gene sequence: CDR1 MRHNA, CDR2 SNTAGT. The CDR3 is CASSDGTANNEQFF. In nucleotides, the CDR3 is TGTGCCAGCAGTGACGGGACAGCGAACAATGAGCAGTTCTTC.

The DNA of the CDR3 is TGTGCCAGCAGCTTACTCGGCGGAACCGCACGTGAAGCTTTCTTT. Translated: CASSLLGGTAREAFF. The rearrangement links TRBV7-2 to TRBJ1-1; D not certain. V dropped 2 bases and J dropped 7 bases, with 17 bases sitting between them. The V gene's germline CDR1 is SGHTA and CDR2 FQGNSA. CDR3 length: 15 amino acids.

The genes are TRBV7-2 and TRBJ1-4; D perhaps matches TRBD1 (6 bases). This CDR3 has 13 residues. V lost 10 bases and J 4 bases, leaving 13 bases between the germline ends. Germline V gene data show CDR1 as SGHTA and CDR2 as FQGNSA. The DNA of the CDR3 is TGTGCCACCCGGACAGATAATAATGAAAAACTGTTTTTT. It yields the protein CATRTDNNEKLFF.

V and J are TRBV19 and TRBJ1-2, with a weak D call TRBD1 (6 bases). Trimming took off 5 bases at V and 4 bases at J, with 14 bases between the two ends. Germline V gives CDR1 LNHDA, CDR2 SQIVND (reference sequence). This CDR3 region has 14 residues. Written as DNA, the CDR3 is TGTGCCAGTAGTTCACAGGGCCAACCCTATGGCTACACCTTC. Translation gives CASSSQGQPYGYTF.

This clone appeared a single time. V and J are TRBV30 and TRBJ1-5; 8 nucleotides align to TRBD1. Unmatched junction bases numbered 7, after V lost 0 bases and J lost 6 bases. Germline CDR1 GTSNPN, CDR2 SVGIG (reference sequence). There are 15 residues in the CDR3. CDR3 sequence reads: CAWSVADRVSQPQHF. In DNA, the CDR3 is TGTGCCTGGAGTGTCGCGGACAGGGTCAGTCAGCCCCAGCATTTT.

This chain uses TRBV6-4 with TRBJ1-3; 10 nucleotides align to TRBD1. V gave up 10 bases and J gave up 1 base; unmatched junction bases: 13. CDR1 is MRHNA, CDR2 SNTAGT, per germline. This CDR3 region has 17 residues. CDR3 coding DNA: TGTGCCATCGGAGGGTTCCGGGACAGGGGTTCTGGAAACACCATATATTTT. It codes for CAIGGFRDRGSGNTIYF.

The CDR3 region has the DNA TGTGCCAGCAGCTTAGCTTTGCCGGGACAGCGAACGATTTCACCCCTCCACTTT. It translates to CASSLALPGQRTISPLHF. The V gene is TRBV13, the J gene TRBJ1-6; 7 bases match TRBD1. Per the germline V gene, CDR1 is PRHDT and CDR2 is FYEKMQ (reference sequence). After removal of 1 base from V and 9 bases from J, the junction contained 15 bases not matched to a gene. This CDR3 is built from 18 residues.

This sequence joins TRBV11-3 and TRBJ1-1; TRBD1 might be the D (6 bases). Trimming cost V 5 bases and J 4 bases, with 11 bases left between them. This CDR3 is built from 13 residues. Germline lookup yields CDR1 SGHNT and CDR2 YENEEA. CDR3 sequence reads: CASSLTRGTEAFF. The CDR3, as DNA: TGTGCCAGCAGCCTAACCAGGGGCACTGAAGCTTTCTTT. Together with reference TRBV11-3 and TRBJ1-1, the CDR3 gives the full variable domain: EAGVVQSPRYKIIEKKQPVAFWCNPISGHNTLYWYLQNLGQGPELLIRYENEEAVDDSQLPKDRFSAERLKGVDSTLKIQPAELGDSAVYLCASSLTRGTEAFFGQGTRLTVV.

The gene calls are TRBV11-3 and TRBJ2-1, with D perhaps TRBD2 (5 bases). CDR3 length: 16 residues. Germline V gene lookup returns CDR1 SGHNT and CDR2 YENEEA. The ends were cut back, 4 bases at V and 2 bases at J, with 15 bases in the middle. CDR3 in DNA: TGTGCCAGCAGCTCTAGCTTCTCGCCCCCCTACAATGAGCAGTTCTTC. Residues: CASSSSFSPPYNEQFF.

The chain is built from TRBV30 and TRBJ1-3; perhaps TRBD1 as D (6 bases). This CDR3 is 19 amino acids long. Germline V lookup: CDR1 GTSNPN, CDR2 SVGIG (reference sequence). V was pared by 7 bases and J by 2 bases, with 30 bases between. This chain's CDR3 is CAFSPWAGALGAPGNTIYF. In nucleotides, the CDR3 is TGTGCCTTCTCCCCCTGGGCAGGGGCCTTAGGGGCTCCTGGAAACACCATATATTTT.